This record concerns one T cell receptor beta chain sequence. The data are from a study of blood T cell repertoires in COVID-19. Study summary: The United States, Italy and Spain were the sources of the acute and convalescent COVID-19 samples.

Some clones are missing from TCRdb's copy, which holds only in-frame ones; the method was immunoSEQ multiplex PCR. The table records tens of thousands of clones, approximately 91% of them present only once. The TCR originated in a human donor with active COVID-19. The donor label of this sample is uncertain. The sample comprised peripheral blood.

In DNA form, the CDR3 reads TGTGCCAGCAGGCCCTTCCAGGGCTCCACTGAAGCTTTCTTT. Protein: CASRPFQGSTEAFF. The rearrangement uses TRBV6-5 and TRBJ1-1, with a tentative D call TRBD1 (5 bases). CDR3 length equals 14 residues. Germline values: CDR1 MNHEY, CDR2 SVGAGI. V was clipped by 6 bases and J by 4 bases, with 15 bases between them.